The entry that follows covers one T cell receptor beta chain sequence. This may be a read error, as it is one base from a much larger clone. This specimen belongs to a study of regulatory T cells in long-lasting Graves disease. Indicated time point: newly diagnosed GD, antithyroid drugs for less than 3 months. Making the TCR library involved RNA that had been extracted from PBMCs. Around 9 milliliters of peripheral blood were drawn into EDTA tubes. The CDR3 runs 12 residues. The germline V gene has CDR1 MNHEY and CDR2 SVGEGT. CDR3 regions were amplified by Arm-PCR using iRepertoire HTBI primers to build TCR beta libraries. TCRdb re-called the multiplex PCR reads with MiXCR, one entry per CDR3 protein. The data contain 200,000 to 250,000 distinct CDR3 sequences, approximately 18% of them seen just once; the ten biggest clones take up about 10%. The sample was also linked to a second study, of T cells in Graves' hyperthyroidism and ophthalmopathy. As reported in that work: A patient was excluded if there was uncontrolled infection, other autoimmune disease, pregnancy or lactation. HTBI primers drove first-round RT-PCR of the TCR CDR3.

The V and J genes are TRBV6-2 or TRBV6-3 and TRBJ1-2, with D uncertain. Here the sequenced sample was peripheral blood mononuclear cells (PBMCs), taken at new diagnosis, from a patient treated with antithyroid drugs. The origin of this receptor is a woman in her thirties with Graves disease. CDR3 loop: CASSEAKVAPHF. The DNA for the CDR3 is TGTGCCAGCAGTGAAGCGAAGGTGGCACCGCACTTC.